Shown below are 14 T cell receptor beta chains from a single sample sequenced in a study of blood T cell repertoires in COVID-19. TCRdb's table, derived via immunoSEQ multiplex PCR, lists solely in-frame clones and lacks some. The sample shows roughly 250,000 clones, around 88% of them seen only once. The sample comprised PBMCs or T cells enriched from blood (not recorded which). The receptors were gathered from a woman in her thirties or forties with acute COVID-19.

The genes are TRBV28 and TRBJ1-2, with D possibly matching TRBD1 (5 bases). In germline, CDR1 is MDHEN, CDR2 SYDVKM. The CDR3 spans 16 residues. Trimming took off 5 bases at V and 4 bases at J, with 20 bases between the two ends. The CDR3 reads CASSPPWGRGGYGYTF. DNA for the CDR3: TGTGCCAGCAGTCCCCCCTGGGGGAGGGGCGGCTATGGCTACACCTTC.

V gene TRBV7-2 combines with J gene TRBJ1-1; D gene unclear. The V end lost 1 base, the J end lost 1 base, and 10 bases lay between the germline ends. Germline V gene lookup returns CDR1 SGHTA and CDR2 FQGNSA. The CDR3 runs to 15 residues. CDR3: CASSLGAGKNTEAFF. The CDR3 nucleotides read TGTGCCAGCAGCTTAGGGGCGGGAAAGAACACTGAAGCTTTCTTT.

The genes are TRBV9 and TRBJ1-4; D gene uncertain. Germline V gene data show CDR1 as SGDLS and CDR2 as YYNGEE. The CDR3 covers 13 residues. V lost 3 bases and J 4 bases, leaving 7 bases between the germline ends. CDR3 nucleotide sequence: TGTGCCAGCAGCGCAGGCGTTAATGAAAAACTGTTTTTT. This sequence encodes CASSAGVNEKLFF.

This clone was seen once. The rearrangement uses TRBV19 and TRBJ1-2, with 9 bases fitting TRBD1. Germline V gene lookup returns CDR1 LNHDA and CDR2 SQIVND (reference sequence). Trimming cost V 4 bases and J 2 bases; bases outside gene matches: 8. This CDR3 contains 16 residues. Written as DNA, the CDR3 is TGTGCCAGTAGTACAGCTGCCGGGACAGGGAACTATGGCTACACCTTC. It is translated as CASSTAAGTGNYGYTF.

The chain couples TRBV27 to TRBJ2-5; 8 bases align to TRBD2. The junction had 7 bases not matched to a gene; V was cut back by 5 bases and J by 5 bases. Germline CDR1 is MNHEY and CDR2 is SMNVEV (reference sequence). This CDR3 region has 14 residues. The CDR3 sequence is CASSARLARETQYF. The CDR3, as DNA: TGTGCCAGCAGTGCGAGACTAGCGAGGGAGACCCAGTACTTC.

The genes are TRBV27 and TRBJ2-3; D gene unclear. This CDR3 contains 14 residues. CDR1 and CDR2 from the germline V gene are MNHEY and SMNVEV (reference sequence). V lost 3 bases and J lost 1, with 8 bases in between. The DNA for the CDR3 is TGTGCCAGCAGTTTGCTACCGGGCACAGATACGCAGTATTTT. Translation: CASSLLPGTDTQYF.

The gene calls are TRBV5-1 and TRBJ1-2; 9 nucleotides align to TRBD1. The V segment lost 4 bases and the J segment 2 bases; nucleotides outside the gene matches: 12. From germline, CDR1 is SGHRS and CDR2 YFSETQ. The CDR3 runs 17 residues. The CDR3 protein is CASSLDPSGTGNYGYTF. CDR3 DNA: TGCGCCAGCAGCCTCGACCCCTCAGGGACAGGGAACTATGGCTACACCTTC.

The rearrangement uses TRBV4-1 and TRBJ1-2; D is undetermined. In germline, CDR1 is MGHRA, CDR2 YSYEKL. This CDR3 contains 14 residues. V lost 0 bases to trimming and J lost 7 bases, with 12 bases between them. CDR3 DNA sequence: TGCGCCAGCAGCCAAGATTTCCTGGGGAGTGGCTACACCTTC. This gives the protein CASSQDFLGSGYTF.

The count of this clone is one. V is TRBV10-2 and J is TRBJ1-6, with D tentatively TRBD1 (5 bases). Deletions cut 3 bases from V and 1 base from J, with 16 bases between. The CDR3 is 18 amino acids. Germline V gene data show CDR1 as WSHSY and CDR2 as SAAADI. CDR3 sequence reads: CASSDFLFGGSYNSPLHF. The CDR3, as DNA: TGCGCCAGCAGTGATTTCCTTTTCGGGGGATCCTATAATTCACCCCTCCACTTT.

The chain carries TRBV4-2 and TRBJ2-5; 12 bases fit TRBD2. V lost 3 bases to trimming and J lost 4 bases; unmatched junction nucleotides: 0. CDR3 length: 14 amino acids. CDR1 and CDR2 (germline): LGHNA, YNFKEQ. The CDR3, as DNA: TGTGCCAGCAGCCAGGGACTAGCGGGAGAGACCCAGTACTTC. It specifies CASSQGLAGETQYF.

The chain uses TRBV6-6 and TRBJ1-4; 7 bases fit TRBD1. The trim removed 3 bases at V and 7 bases at J, leaving 11 bases unmatched. This CDR3 region has 16 residues. CDR1 MNHNY and CDR2 SVGAGI come from the germline V gene (reference sequence). In DNA form, the CDR3 reads TGTGCCAGCAGTTATCGCCAGGGGGGAGGTAGTGAAAAACTGTTTTTT. Translated: CASSYRQGGGSEKLFF.

The chain links TRBV24-1 to TRBJ1-2; the match to TRBD1 covers 7 bases. The CDR3 is 16 residues long. CDR1 and CDR2 (germline): KGHDR, SFDVKD. The V segment lost 4 bases and the J segment 0 bases; nucleotides outside the gene matches: 7. The CDR3 here is CATSEAGTVSNYGYTF. The CDR3 bases are TGTGCCACCAGTGAGGCGGGGACAGTTTCTAACTATGGCTACACCTTC.

This chain uses TRBV19 with TRBJ1-5; 11 nucleotides match TRBD1. Per the germline V gene, CDR1 is LNHDA and CDR2 is SQIVND (reference sequence). After removal of 8 bases from V and 4 bases from J, the junction contained 13 bases not matched to a gene. The CDR3 extends over 17 amino acids. For the CDR3, the DNA is TGTGCCAGTCGGGACAGGGGGTTCCCGGACGGTAATCAGCCCCAGCATTTT. It codes for CASRDRGFPDGNQPQHF.

The chain uses TRBV29-1 and TRBJ2-5; 8 nucleotides line up with TRBD2. Germline V lookup: CDR1 SQVTM, CDR2 ANQGSEA. The ends lost 8 bases at V and 4 bases at J; junction bases unmatched: 6. This CDR3 has 12 amino acids. CDR3 protein: CSSRGGRETQYF. CDR3 coding DNA: TGCAGCTCTCGGGGGGGGAGAGAGACCCAGTACTTC.